Each of the 32 T cell receptor beta chains below was sequenced from the same sample in a study of long-term antiretroviral therapy in people with HIV. At the survey level, the v3.0 immunoSEQ assay was run. Profiled with immunoSEQ multiplex PCR; TCRdb holds only in-frame clones, not every one. The profile shows some 17,000 clones, about 84% of them singletons. The specimen comprised unsorted PBMCs, sampled about 1.3 years before starting antiretroviral therapy. The receptor source for this set is a man aged 25-45 years with HIV.

The chain is built from TRBV29-1 and TRBJ2-5; maybe TRBD2 (5 bases). V gave up 3 bases and J gave up 1 base, with 6 bases separating them. Germline CDR1 and CDR2: SQVTM and ANQGSEA. The CDR3 contains 12 residues. The CDR3 sequence is CSVDLAQETQYF. The DNA of the CDR3 is TGCAGCGTTGACCTAGCCCAAGAGACCCAGTACTTC.

The CDR3 is CAISATSGDTDTQYF. The CDR3 DNA follows: TGTGCCATCAGTGCCACTAGCGGAGACACAGATACGCAGTATTTT. The chain uses TRBV10-3 and TRBJ2-3; 8 bases agree with TRBD2. J lost 2 bases, V lost 4 bases, and 5 bases had no gene match. The germline CDR1 and CDR2 sequences are ENHRY and SYGVKD. The CDR3 length is 15 residues.

This chain joins TRBV21-1 and TRBJ2-7; the listed D gene, TRBD2, was not tested against the DNA. TRBV21-1 is a listed pseudogene. CDR3 length equals 17 residues. As DNA, the CDR3 is TGTGCCAGCAGCAAAGTGCGGTGGACTAGCGGGGGGTACGAGCAGTACTTC. Translated, it gives CASSKVRWTSGGYEQYF.

The chain combines TRBV12-5 with TRBJ2-6; TRBD1 is a possible D gene (7 bases). CDR1 and CDR2 (germline): LGHNT, FRNRAP. The CDR3 covers 21 residues. V lost 3 bases and J 0 bases, leaving 24 bases between the germline ends. This CDR3 reads CASGFFGGPTGITSGANVLTF. CDR3 sequence (DNA): TGTGCTAGTGGTTTCTTCGGGGGACCGACAGGGATTACCTCTGGGGCCAACGTCCTGACTTTC.

This rearrangement joins TRBV4-2 to TRBJ2-1; D not resolved. CDR3 length: 13 amino acids. CDR1 LGHNA and CDR2 YNFKEQ come from the germline V gene. Deletions cut 0 bases from V and 3 bases from J, with 3 bases between. The DNA for the CDR3 is TGTGCCAGCAGCCAAGACAGCTACAATGAGCAGTTCTTC. Translated, it gives CASSQDSYNEQFF.

This clone was seen only once. The chain carries TRBV2 and TRBJ1-3, with 7 nucleotides matching TRBD1. The CDR3 runs 15 residues. J was trimmed by 2 bases and V by 2 bases; bases with no gene match: 3. Germline CDR1 reads SNHLY; CDR2 reads FYNNEI. CDR3 bases: TGTGCCAGCAGTGAATCGACAGGGACTGGAAACACCATATATTTT. Translating it yields CASSESTGTGNTIYF.

The chain carries TRBV11-2 and TRBJ1-3, with no clear D. The CDR3 covers 15 residues. V lost 2 bases and J 0 bases, leaving 8 bases between the germline ends. CDR1 is SGHAT and CDR2 is FQNNGV in the germline V gene. CDR3 protein: CASSLMATSGNTIYF. CDR3 in DNA: TGTGCCAGCAGCTTAATGGCGACCTCTGGAAACACCATATATTTT.

The V and J genes are TRBV28 and TRBJ1-3, with unresolved D. This CDR3 comprises 14 residues. Germline V gene lookup returns CDR1 MDHEN and CDR2 SYDVKM. V lost 7 bases and J 2 bases, leaving 12 bases between the germline ends. The CDR3 nucleotides are TGTGCCAGCAACCCCCCCACCGCTGGAAACACCATATATTTT. Protein product: CASNPPTAGNTIYF.

This chain links TRBV23-1 with TRBJ2-3; 12 nucleotides match TRBD2. TRBV23-1 is treated as an ORF (open reading frame) with a function not yet certain. The trim removed 6 bases at V and 4 bases at J, leaving 5 bases unmatched. The CDR3 sequence is 15 residues long. The chain's CDR3 is CASRRTSGVADTQYF. The CDR3 bases are TGCGCCAGCAGAAGGACTAGCGGGGTTGCAGATACGCAGTATTTT.

DNA of the CDR3: TGTGCCAGTAGTATAGCGGCTAGCGGGGTGATTTACGAGCAGTACTTC. It encodes CASSIAASGVIYEQYF. The rearrangement uses TRBV19 and TRBJ2-7, with TRBD2 matching over 9 bases. Germline CDR1 reads LNHDA; CDR2 reads SQIVND (reference sequence). The junction had 8 bases not matched to a gene; V was cut back by 1 base and J by 4 bases. CDR3 length equals 16 residues.

CDR3 loop: CASSLSVGLANTGELFF. Here the CDR3 DNA reads TGTGCCAGCAGTTTATCGGTCGGGCTCGCGAACACCGGGGAGCTGTTTTTT. The rearrangement uses TRBV27 and TRBJ2-2; the D is unclear. V was pared by 0 bases and J by 0 bases, with 11 bases between. The germline V gene has CDR1 MNHEY and CDR2 SMNVEV (reference sequence). This CDR3 has 17 amino acids.

The rearrangement uses TRBV7-9 and TRBJ2-7; 7 bases match TRBD1. The CDR3 consists of 16 residues. V was pared by 2 bases and J by 0 bases, with 7 bases of the junction left unmatched. Per germline, CDR1 SEHNR and CDR2 FQNEAQ (reference sequence). This CDR3 is CASSLRGQSTSYEQYF. The CDR3 DNA is TGTGCCAGCAGCTTAAGGGGACAGTCAACCTCCTACGAGCAGTACTTC.

The V call is TRBV5-5, the J call TRBJ2-3; D not certain. Per germline, CDR1 SGHKS and CDR2 YYEKEE (reference sequence). This CDR3 has 12 residues. V was cut by 4 bases and J by 6 bases, with 9 bases left in between. This CDR3 reads CASSANRDTQYF. The CDR3 nucleotides are TGTGCCAGCAGCGCGAATCGCGATACGCAGTATTTT.

V and J are TRBV27 and TRBJ2-1; no clear D. The CDR3 length is 12 residues. Germline CDR1 is MNHEY and CDR2 is SMNVEV (reference sequence). V lost 1 base and J lost 10, with 8 bases in between. CDR3 region: CASSLFDGEQFF. DNA for the CDR3: TGTGCCAGCAGTTTATTTGATGGGGAGCAGTTCTTC.

The genes are TRBV18 and TRBJ1-1; D remains unclear. The CDR3 consists of 14 residues. The germline V gene encodes CDR1 KGHSH and CDR2 LQKENI. V shed 2 bases and J shed 8 bases, with 15 bases lying between them. The CDR3 nucleotides read TGTGCCAGCTCACCAGGAACCCAGCATCCCGAAGCTTTCTTT. Protein: CASSPGTQHPEAFF.

The chain uses TRBV4-3 and TRBJ2-7; either TRBD1 or TRBD2 may fit D (6 bases each). V was cut by 0 bases and J by 4 bases, with 16 bases left in between. CDR3 length: 16 residues. Germline CDR1 and CDR2: LGHNA and YSLEER. CDR3 bases: TGCGCCAGCAGCCAAGATCATCGGGGGCTCTGGTACGAGCAGTACTTC. Translation: CASSQDHRGLWYEQYF.

This chain uses TRBV9 with TRBJ2-2, with TRBD2 identical over 11 bases. CDR3 length equals 14 residues. Germline CDR1 SGDLS, CDR2 YYNGEE. The V gene end was trimmed by 7 bases and the J gene end by 5 bases; junction bases not matched to a gene: 4. CDR3: CASEGLAETGELFF. The CDR3 region has the DNA TGTGCCAGCGAGGGACTAGCGGAAACCGGGGAGCTGTTTTTT.

The rearrangement uses TRBV6-1 and TRBJ1-4; 7 nucleotides match TRBD1. Germline V CDR1 and CDR2: MNHNS, SASEGT. Trimming took 5 bases from V and 11 from J; bases not matched to a gene: 8. CDR3 length: 13 amino acids. The CDR3 sequence: CASSPPGGWKLFF. The CDR3 nucleotides read TGTGCCAGCAGTCCCCCAGGGGGGTGGAAACTGTTTTTT.

This chain connects TRBV10-3 to TRBJ2-2; D not resolved. The V gene lost 11 bases and the J gene lost 6 bases, with 28 bases spanning the gap. The CDR3 sequence is 17 residues long. Per germline, CDR1 ENHRY and CDR2 SYGVKD. The CDR3: CAVGRAKGGSSAGELFF. CDR3 nucleotides: TGTGCCGTGGGAAGGGCCAAGGGCGGCAGCTCGGCCGGGGAGCTGTTTTTT.

This clone was recorded a few times. The chain carries TRBV9 and TRBJ1-2; D not resolved. Germline loops: CDR1 SGDLS, CDR2 YYNGEE. The V gene lost 10 bases and the J gene lost 7 bases, with 8 bases spanning the gap. This CDR3 spans 9 amino acids. Written as DNA, the CDR3 is TGTGCCGGGCACTCTGGCTACACCTTC. This translates into CAGHSGYTF.

This chain uses TRBV6-5 with TRBJ1-2, with 9 bases fitting TRBD1. There are 15 residues in the CDR3. The germline gives CDR1 MNHEY, CDR2 SVGAGI. The ends lost 0 bases at V and 3 bases at J; junction bases unmatched: 2. The CDR3 sequence is CASSYSGTGHYGYTF. CDR3 bases: TGTGCCAGCAGTTACTCCGGGACAGGGCACTATGGCTACACCTTC.

The chain links TRBV7-8 to TRBJ1-5, with D uncertain. The CDR3 covers 13 residues. Germline-derived CDR1 and CDR2 are SGHVS and FQNEAQ. Trimming stripped 1 base from V and 7 bases from J, with 8 bases between. CDR3 loop: CASSLEVGQPQHF. The CDR3 DNA follows: TGTGCCAGCAGCTTAGAGGTGGGGCAGCCCCAGCATTTT.

The chain has TRBV9 and TRBJ2-2; TRBD2 aligns across 8 bases. V was pared by 4 bases and J by 2 bases, with 10 bases of the junction left unmatched. This CDR3 contains 17 residues. Germline lookup yields CDR1 SGDLS and CDR2 YYNGEE. This chain's CDR3 is CASSTRGSGANTGELFF. DNA of the CDR3: TGTGCCAGCAGCACCCGGGGTAGCGGGGCAAACACCGGGGAGCTGTTTTTT.

This chain uses TRBV5-6 with TRBJ2-3; D is undetermined. CDR1 is SGHDT and CDR2 is YYEEEE in the germline V gene. The CDR3 length is 13 residues. The germline V and J ends were trimmed by 0 bases and 4 bases, with 6 bases remaining between them. CDR3 protein: CASSLVAADTQYF. As DNA, the CDR3 is TGTGCCAGCAGCTTGGTCGCAGCAGATACGCAGTATTTT.

The chain joins TRBV5-6 to TRBJ2-2; 7 nucleotides line up with TRBD2. V was clipped by 0 bases and J by 4 bases; unmatched bases: 0. CDR3 size: 14 residues. Germline V gene data show CDR1 as SGHDT and CDR2 as YYEEEE. CDR3 in DNA: TGTGCCAGCAGCTTGGTAGCGGGCACCGGGGAGCTGTTTTTT. Residues: CASSLVAGTGELFF.

V and J are TRBV6-1 and TRBJ1-3; no reliable D call. Germline assignment: CDR1 MNHNS and CDR2 SASEGT. V lost 1 base and J lost 0, with 10 bases in between. This CDR3 contains 16 residues. The CDR3 here is CASSEVGSNSGNTIYF. The CDR3 DNA reads TGTGCCAGCAGTGAAGTCGGGTCAAACTCTGGAAACACCATATATTTT.

V gene TRBV29-1 combines with J gene TRBJ2-3, with a possible D match to TRBD1 (6 bases). Trimming removed 0 bases from V and 2 bases from J, with 12 bases in between. The CDR3 extends over 15 amino acids. Germline lookup yields CDR1 SQVTM and CDR2 ANQGSEA. CDR3 bases: TGCAGCGTTGAAGATCCCAGGGGCTCCACAGATACGCAGTATTTT. Its translation: CSVEDPRGSTDTQYF.

For this clone: Other DNA sequences within the sample encode an identical CDR3. The chain employs TRBV29-1 and TRBJ1-2; 7 bases align to TRBD1. V lost 2 bases and J lost 2; bases outside the gene matches: 2. Per the germline V gene, CDR1 is SQVTM and CDR2 is ANQGSEA. The CDR3 length is 13 residues. CDR3 protein: CSVETGANYGYTF. The CDR3 DNA reads TGCAGCGTTGAAACAGGGGCGAACTATGGCTACACCTTC.

The gene calls are TRBV5-4 and TRBJ2-3; 8 nucleotides align to TRBD1. The CDR3 spans 15 residues. CDR1 and CDR2 (germline): SGHNT, YYREEE (reference sequence). The V gene end was trimmed by 4 bases and the J gene end by 4 bases; junction bases not matched to a gene: 8. CDR3 in amino acids: CASSPAGQGPDTQYF. The CDR3 DNA sequence: TGTGCCAGCAGCCCGGCTGGACAGGGCCCAGATACGCAGTATTTT.

The count of this clone is one. This rearrangement joins TRBV6-6 to TRBJ2-1; 7 positions match TRBD1. Germline trimming cut 9 bases from V and 5 bases from J; bases unmatched to any gene: 4. The CDR3 contains 12 residues. Germline V gene data show CDR1 as MNHNY and CDR2 as SVGAGI (reference sequence). The CDR3 nucleotides are TGTGCCAGTGGGACAGCCCACAATGAGCAGTTCTTC. It encodes CASGTAHNEQFF.

The chain combines TRBV6-4 with TRBJ2-3; 16 bases are a match to TRBD2. The CDR3 length is 16 residues. V lost 5 bases and J lost 5; bases outside the gene matches: 4. The germline V gene encodes CDR1 MRHNA and CDR2 SNTAGT. CDR3 nucleotides: TGTGCCAGCAGTCCCGGGACTAGCGGGGGGGGAGATACGCAGTATTTT. This translates into CASSPGTSGGGDTQYF.

The genes are TRBV28 and TRBJ2-7, with D possibly matching TRBD1 (6 bases). There are 14 residues in the CDR3. The germline gives CDR1 MDHEN, CDR2 SYDVKM. Trimming took 1 base from V and 3 from J, leaving 10 bases between them. The CDR3 spells CASSLFQGSYEQYF. The CDR3 region has the DNA TGTGCCAGCAGTTTATTCCAGGGGAGCTACGAGCAGTACTTC.